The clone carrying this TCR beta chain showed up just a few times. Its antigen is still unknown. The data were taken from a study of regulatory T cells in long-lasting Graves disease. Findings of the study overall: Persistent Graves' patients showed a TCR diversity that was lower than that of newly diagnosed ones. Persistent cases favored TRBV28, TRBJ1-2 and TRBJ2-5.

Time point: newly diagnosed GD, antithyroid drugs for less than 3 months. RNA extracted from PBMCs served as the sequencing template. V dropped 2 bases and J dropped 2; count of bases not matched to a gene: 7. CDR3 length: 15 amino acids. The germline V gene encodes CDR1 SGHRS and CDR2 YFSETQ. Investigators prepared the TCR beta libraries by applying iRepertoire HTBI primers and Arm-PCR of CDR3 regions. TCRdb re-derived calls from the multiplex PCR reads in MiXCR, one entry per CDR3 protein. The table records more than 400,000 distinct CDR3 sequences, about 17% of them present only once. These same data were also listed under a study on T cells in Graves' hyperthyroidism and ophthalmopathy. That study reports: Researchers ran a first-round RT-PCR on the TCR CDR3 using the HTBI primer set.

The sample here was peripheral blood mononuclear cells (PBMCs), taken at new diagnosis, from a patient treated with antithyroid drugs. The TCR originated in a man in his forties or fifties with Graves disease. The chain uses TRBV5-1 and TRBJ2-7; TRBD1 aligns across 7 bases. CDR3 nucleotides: TGCGCCAGCAGCTTAGGCCCGGGACAGACCTACGAGCAGTACTTC. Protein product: CASSLGPGQTYEQYF. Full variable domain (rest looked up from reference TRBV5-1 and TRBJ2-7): KAGVTQTPRYLIKTRGQQVTLSCSPISGHRSVSWYQQTPGQGLQFLFEYFSETQRNKGNFPGRFSGRQFSNSRSEMNVSTLELGDSALYLCASSLGPGQTYEQYFGPGTRLTVT.